Following are 10 T cell receptor beta chains from one sample sequenced in a study of blood T cell repertoires in COVID-19. Profiling relied on immunoSEQ multiplex PCR, and the TCRdb table lists in-frame clones only, not all of them. This sample has fewer than 300,000 clones; over 75% occur once, and the top ten carry 13%. The material sequenced was peripheral blood. Receptors originate from a human donor in a cohort sampled during active COVID-19.

The CDR3 DNA follows: TGTGCCACCTTCGCTAGCGGGGTTAATGAGCAGTTCTTC. The encoded protein is CATFASGVNEQFF. J is TRBJ2-1 and V is TRBV6-5, with 9 bases identical to TRBD2. The CDR3 length is 13 residues. V was pared by 10 bases and J by 7 bases, with 8 bases of the junction left unmatched. CDR1 is MNHEY and CDR2 is SVGAGI in the germline V gene.

The chain joins TRBV7-9 to TRBJ2-7; the D gene is possibly TRBD1 (5 bases). V dropped 3 bases and J dropped 2 bases, with 20 bases sitting between them. Germline-derived CDR1 and CDR2 are SEHNR and FQNEAQ (reference sequence). The length of the CDR3 is 17 residues. CDR3 sequence reads: CASSLTSAGMFTYEQYF. The CDR3 nucleotides are TGTGCCAGCAGCTTGACGTCGGCAGGGATGTTCACCTACGAGCAGTACTTC.

The J gene is TRBJ1-1, the V gene TRBV10-2, with D possibly being TRBD1 (6 bases). The CDR3 has 15 residues. Germline CDR1 reads WSHSY; CDR2 reads SAAADI. V gave up 6 bases and J gave up 0 bases, with 14 bases separating them. This chain's CDR3 is CASRETGILNTEAFF. DNA for the CDR3: TGCGCCAGCAGGGAAACAGGGATATTGAACACTGAAGCTTTCTTT.

The V call is TRBV18, the J call TRBJ1-1; D gene unclear. With 4 bases removed from V and 11 bases from J, the gap between germline ends came to 17 bases. The CDR3 sequence is 13 residues long. The germline gives CDR1 KGHSH, CDR2 LQKENI. The CDR3 sequence: CASSLDITLTAFF. DNA of the CDR3: TGTGCCAGCTCACTTGACATCACCTTGACGGCTTTCTTT.

In this sample, this clone turned up a few times. The V and J genes are TRBV3-1 (or the pseudogene TRBV3-2) and TRBJ1-2, with 7 nucleotides matching TRBD1. The germline V gene has CDR1 LGHDT and CDR2 YNNKEL (reference sequence). The CDR3 has 13 amino acids. After removal of 7 bases from V and 4 bases from J, the junction contained 6 bases not matched to a gene. Here the CDR3 DNA reads TGTGCCAGCACCGGGACAGCCGCCTATGGCTACACCTTC. It translates to CASTGTAAYGYTF.

The chain has TRBV29-1 and TRBJ1-4; TRBD1 matches 9 bases. The CDR3 covers 13 residues. Trimming took 6 bases from V and 5 from J; bases not matched to a gene: 4. Germline CDR1 and CDR2: SQVTM and ANQGSEA. For the CDR3, the DNA is TGCAGCGTCCGCGGACAGGGGAATGAAAAACTGTTTTTT. Protein: CSVRGQGNEKLFF.

The J gene is TRBJ2-3, the V gene TRBV9; D possibly corresponds to TRBD2 (5 bases). CDR1 is SGDLS, CDR2 YYNGEE, per germline. The CDR3 loop spans 16 amino acids. V gave up 0 bases and J gave up 0 bases, with 11 bases separating them. This chain's CDR3 is CASSVERAASTDTQYF. In DNA, the CDR3 is TGTGCCAGCAGCGTAGAACGAGCGGCTAGCACAGATACGCAGTATTTT.

In its sample, this clone was seen once. V is TRBV24-1 and J is TRBJ2-6; D unresolved. Trimming took off 3 bases at V and 4 bases at J, with 9 bases between the two ends. The germline gives CDR1 KGHDR, CDR2 SFDVKD. The CDR3 is 15 residues long. In DNA, the CDR3 is TGTGCCACCAGTGATCCCAGGTCGGGGGCCAACGTCCTGACTTTC. It specifies CATSDPRSGANVLTF.

With regard to this clone: Relative to the germline gene, one junction end is altered; a read error may explain this. This chain links TRBV7-7 with TRBJ2-5; 12 nucleotides line up with TRBD2. CDR1 and CDR2 from the germline V gene are SSHAT and FNYEAQ (reference sequence). The CDR3 totals 15 residues. CDR3 sequence (DNA): TGTGCTAGCAGCGCCGGGACTAGCGGGCAAGAGACCCAGTACTTC. This sequence encodes CASSAGTSGQETQYF.

V is TRBV7-9 and J is TRBJ2-3, with 15 bases identical to TRBD2. J gave up 7 bases and V 7 bases, and 9 bases lay outside the gene matches. The V gene's germline CDR1 is SEHNR and CDR2 FQNEAQ (reference sequence). This CDR3 has 16 residues. CDR3 coding DNA: TGTGCCAGCATCTGGGCTGGGACTAGCGGGAGGAATACGCAGTATTTT. It is translated as CASIWAGTSGRNTQYF.